Listed here are 10 T cell receptor beta chains from one sample, sequenced in a study of blood T cell repertoires in COVID-19. Libraries were prepared by immunoSEQ multiplex PCR; TCRdb keeps only in-frame clonotypes and omits some of them. The sample holds around 55,000 clones, 80% to 85% seen once. The sample comprised peripheral blood. These receptors originate from a human donor in a cohort sampled during active or convalescent COVID-19.

This clone was observed many times. The chain combines TRBV6-1 with TRBJ2-7, with 7 positions matching TRBD1. CDR1 is MNHNS and CDR2 is SASEGT in the germline V gene. With V trimmed by 3 bases and J by 5 bases, 4 bases remained unmatched. CDR3 length: 13 amino acids. As DNA, the CDR3 is TGTGCCAGCAGTGAGTCTACAGGGGACGAGCAGTACTTC. Translated: CASSESTGDEQYF.

The CDR3 sequence: CASSIIQVESDGYTF. Written as DNA, the CDR3 is TGTGCCAGTAGTATAATTCAGGTTGAGTCGGATGGCTACACCTTC. The rearrangement links TRBV19 to TRBJ1-2, with D hard to call. The CDR3 runs to 15 residues. In germline, CDR1 is LNHDA, CDR2 SQIVND (reference sequence). V lost 2 bases to trimming and J lost 6 bases, with 16 bases between them.

The chain carries TRBV6-1 and TRBJ1-5; D remains unclear. The CDR3 loop spans 15 amino acids. The V gene lost 1 base and the J gene lost 2 bases, with 9 bases spanning the gap. Looked up from germline, CDR1 is MNHNS and CDR2 is SASEGT. This chain's CDR3 is CASSEGGYGNQPQHF. CDR3 sequence (DNA): TGTGCCAGCAGTGAAGGAGGGTATGGCAATCAGCCCCAGCATTTT.

This clone was detected a few times. The chain recombines TRBV21-1 with TRBJ2-6; no DNA check was done on the table's D call, TRBD2. TRBV21-1 is an annotated pseudogene. This CDR3 has 14 residues. The CDR3 spells CASSECSGANVLTF. For the CDR3, the DNA is TGTGCCAGCAGCGAGTGCTCTGGGGCCAACGTCCTGACTTTC.

In the case of this clone: Here the CDR3 omits its conserved ending phenylalanine or tryptophan, so a read error is the likely source. No DNA is shown, since the ends of the CDR3 on it are uncertain; the CDR3 is the one TCRdb lists. The chain joins TRBV6-2 or TRBV6-3 to TRBJ2-7; the table calls TRBD1, which could not be checked here. The CDR3 has 12 amino acids, counting both end residues. Germline CDR1 is MNHEY and CDR2 is SVGEGT. The CDR3 is CASSGQGVSGSL.

CDR3 loop: CASRLRFRGAGVAKNIQYF. DNA of the CDR3: TGTGCAAGTCGCTTAAGGTTTCGTGGCGCGGGGGTAGCCAAAAACATTCAGTACTTC. This chain uses TRBV12-2 with TRBJ2-4; no check of the table's D call, TRBD2, against the DNA was made. TRBV12-2 is described as a pseudogene. The CDR3 is made up of 19 amino acids.

The chain joins TRBV7-8 to TRBJ2-3; 8 bases match TRBD2. Germline CDR1 is SGHVS and CDR2 is FQNEAQ. The CDR3 covers 16 residues. Germline trimming cut 5 bases from V and 1 base from J; bases unmatched to any gene: 8. The CDR3 loop reads CASSPSGRGGTDTQYF. CDR3 bases: TGTGCCAGCAGCCCCTCGGGGCGGGGGGGCACAGATACGCAGTATTTT.

This chain joins TRBV3-1 (or the pseudogene TRBV3-2) and TRBJ2-1; TRBD2 matches at 11 bases. Trimming at V came to 3 bases and at J to 4 bases, leaving 5 bases not matched to a gene. Per germline, CDR1 LGHDT and CDR2 YNNKEL (reference sequence). The CDR3 contains 16 residues. As DNA, the CDR3 is TGTGCCAGCAGCCAGACTAGCGGGGTTTTATACAATGAGCAGTTCTTC. Amino acid sequence: CASSQTSGVLYNEQFF.

V gene TRBV6-6 combines with J gene TRBJ2-2; 9 bases line up with TRBD2. J lost 4 bases, V lost 6 bases, and 6 bases had no gene match. Germline V gene lookup returns CDR1 MNHNY and CDR2 SVGAGI (reference sequence). This CDR3 contains 15 residues. The CDR3 here is CASRSGTSTTGELFF. DNA of the CDR3: TGTGCCAGCAGATCCGGGACTAGCACCACCGGGGAGCTGTTTTTT.

The sample holds one count of this clone. The chain is built from TRBV19 and TRBJ1-1; tentatively, D is TRBD1 (5 bases). Trimming left V 4 bases short and J 3 bases short, with 15 bases between. This CDR3 region has 15 residues. CDR1 is LNHDA and CDR2 is SQIVND in the germline V gene (reference sequence). CDR3 amino acids: CASSTGGGRDTEAFF. CDR3 sequence (DNA): TGTGCCAGTAGTACCGGGGGGGGTCGGGACACTGAAGCTTTCTTT.